This TCR beta chain was sequenced for a study of T cells in Graves' hyperthyroidism and ophthalmopathy. This clonotype occurred many times. The target antigen is unknown. Study conclusions and caveats: Clonotypes that were expanded in thyroid above 0.001 mostly appeared in blood too.

These patients, aged 18 to 65, had recently diagnosed hyperthyroidism lasting under 2 months. Diagnosis relied on clinical symptoms, serum thyroxine and TRAb, thyroid ultrasound and orbital computed tomography. The investigators amplified TCR beta CDR3 regions from RNA transcripts. An initial round of RT-PCR targeting the TCR CDR3 relied on the HTBI primer set. MiXCR was run by TCRdb on the multiplex PCR reads, yielding one entry per CDR3 protein. The repertoire includes a few hundred thousand distinct CDR3 sequences, about 14% of them detected once, and less than 25% sits in the top ten. The sequence derives from a man younger than 45 with Graves' hyperthyroidism that later progressed to Graves' ophthalmopathy. The material sequenced was blood.

In DNA, the CDR3 is TGTGCCAGCAGTTTCGACCGAGACTCCTACGAGCAGTACTTC. Amino acids: CASSFDRDSYEQYF. The chain is built from TRBV6-1 and TRBJ2-7; D unresolved. Trimming took 5 bases from V and 0 from J, leaving 11 bases between them. In germline, CDR1 is MNHNS, CDR2 SASEGT. The CDR3 contains 14 residues.